This T cell receptor (beta chain) was captured in a study of blood T cell repertoires in COVID-19 (dated by TCRdb to 2020 to 2021). Turning to the overall study: Samples covering the acute and convalescent phases of COVID-19 were provided by collaborators in the United States, Italy and Spain. A de-identified subject ID, COVID-19 status, age in years and sex were almost always included in the sample metadata. The repertoires were released in a freely available public database meant as a resource for research on the immune response to SARS-CoV-2. Where HLA class I and class II types were available, the types were taken from metadata supplied by the sample provider, not from assay-based typing. Samples came from the ongoing ImmuneRACE study (first 160 participants) plus 1,254 subjects from 6 global collaborators. The prospective study material was composed of cDNA or gDNA derived from T cells, B-cell-depleted T cells, or PBMCs. The dataset comprised deeply sampled blood TCRbeta repertoires from subjects exposed to, actively infected with, or recovered from COVID-19. General study outcomes and caveats: The quantity of clinical and demographic metadata differed by source and by participant and was supplied without curation.

The immunoSEQ Assay, a bias-controlled multiplex PCR, was used to amplify TCRbeta CDR3 regions from genomic DNA. The original methods were these. Within the assay, amplification of reference gene primers was used to estimate how many nucleated cells each sample contained. To quantify the absolute abundance of each unique TCRbeta CDR3 rearrangement, sequence reads were collapsed and filtered. Productive Simpson clonality was computed per sample as the square root of Simpson's diversity index over productive rearrangements. Entries here come from immuneACCESS through TCRdb and include only in-frame sequences with V and J called. Some clones fail to appear in such tables; in the studies checked, an unresolved V gene covers under half of the shortfall, and the cause of the remainder is unknown. V, J and clone size derive from that table, while D and trimming were established from the DNA sequence. The sample records approximately 240,000 clones, roughly 82% of which are singletons. Nearly 5% of the sample lies in the top ten.

Whole blood was collected in K2EDTA tubes by collaborating institutions according to the institutions' own protocols. Collaborator samples were shipped for TCRbeta analysis as frozen whole blood, isolated PBMCs, or DNA extracted from either sample type. Concerning this clone itself: What this receptor recognizes is not known. Base qualities are not provided; no much larger clone lies one nucleotide away.

Material: peripheral blood. The sequence came from a woman older than 75 with active or convalescent COVID-19.

The nucleotide sequence reads TGTGCCAGCAGCTTAGATAGGGGCTCACCCCTCCACTTT. The translation is CASSLDRGSPLHF. This chain joins TRBV7-2 to TRBJ1-6; tentative D gene TRBD1, with 5 bases matching. Counted from cysteine to phenylalanine, this CDR3 has 13 amino acids. CDR3 DNA only is kept here, 39 bases in frame from base 1. The germline V gene specifies SGHTA as CDR1 and FQGNSA as CDR2. Deletion took 1 base off V and 10 bases off J, with a span of 8 bases between the germline ends.